These T cell receptor beta chains were read from a single sample in a study of T cell responses to AZD1222 COVID-19 vaccine. The protocol was immunoSEQ multiplex PCR, while the TCRdb copy is restricted to in-frame clones and leaves out a portion. The sample has about 120,000 clones; 90% are singletons. The sequencing here drew on peripheral blood, taken on day 0 of AZD1222 vaccination. Every receptor here comes from an adult in good health. CDR3s include the opening cysteine and the closing phenylalanine or tryptophan. D genes are given only for firm matches. Not every row has a clone size; where given, it reads once, few, many or a size class.

DNA: TGCGCCACCTCGGACGGCCTTAACTACGAGCAGTACTTC
CDR3: CATSDGLNYEQYF
J: TRBJ2-7
V: TRBV4-1
D: .
size: once

DNA: TGTGCCAGCAGCTTGCTGGGGTTAGATCAGCCCCAGCATTTT
CDR3: CASSLLGLDQPQHF
J: TRBJ1-5
V: TRBV5-8
D: .
size: .

DNA: TGTGCCAGCAGTTTATCGGTTTCAGGGGGAGACTATGGCTACACCTTC
CDR3: CASSLSVSGGDYGYTF
J: TRBJ1-2
V: TRBV27
D: TRBD1
size: .

DNA: TGTGCCAGCTCACCAGAAACCCTGTCCCCCGGGGAGCAGTTCTTC
CDR3: CASSPETLSPGEQFF
J: TRBJ2-1
V: TRBV18
D: .
size: .

DNA: TGTGCCAGCAGCTTAGGGGGGCAAAATTCACCCCTCCACTTT
CDR3: CASSLGGQNSPLHF
J: TRBJ1-6
V: TRBV5-8
D: .
size: .

DNA: TGTGCCAGCAGTCCGCTCCCTAATTCACCCCTCCACTTT
CDR3: CASSPLPNSPLHF
J: TRBJ1-6
V: TRBV27
D: .
size: once

DNA: TGTGCCAGCAGCCAGACAACCAGCTATGGCTACACCTTC
CDR3: CASSQTTSYGYTF
J: TRBJ1-2
V: TRBV6-5
D: .
size: .

DNA: TGTGCCAGCTCCTTCCGACGGGGGCGAAGTTCCGGGGAGCTGTTTTTT
CDR3: CASSFRRGRSSGELFF
J: TRBJ2-2
V: TRBV28
D: .
size: .

DNA: TGCGCCAGCAGCCAAGTCGGAAGTCTTGAAGCTTTCTTT
CDR3: CASSQVGSLEAFF
J: TRBJ1-1
V: TRBV4-3
D: .
size: .

DNA: TGCGCCAGCAGCTTGGCAACCCGTGGTTCCAGGGGAGCCTACGAGCAGTACTTC
CDR3: CASSLATRGSRGAYEQYF
J: TRBJ2-7
V: TRBV5-1
D: .
size: .

DNA: TGCAGCGTAAAAGACAGGAACCCCAATCAGCCCCAGCATTTT
CDR3: CSVKDRNPNQPQHF
J: TRBJ1-5
V: TRBV29-1
D: .
size: .

DNA: TGTGCCAGCAGTTCGCGGGTTAACAGGGCGGTATATTTT
CDR3: CASSSRVNRAVYF
J: TRBJ1-3
V: TRBV28
D: .
size: .

DNA: TGTGCCAGCAGCTTAGGCGGGACAGGGTCGGGTACGCAGTATTTT
CDR3: CASSLGGTGSGTQYF
J: TRBJ2-3
V: TRBV7-2
D: TRBD1
size: .

DNA: TGTGCCAGCAGCCAGGGCGTGAGCTCCTACGAGCAGTACTTC
CDR3: CASSQGVSSYEQYF
J: TRBJ2-7
V: TRBV3-1/TRBV3-2
D: .
size: .

DNA: TGTGCCAGCAGCCAACCTGGGGCCATGGATTCACCCCTCCACTTT
CDR3: CASSQPGAMDSPLHF
J: TRBJ1-6
V: TRBV6-5
D: .
size: once

DNA: TGTGCCAGCAGCCCACTGGACAGGGGGAGGGGCTACACCTTC
CDR3: CASSPLDRGRGYTF
J: TRBJ1-2
V: TRBV4-2
D: TRBD1
size: .

DNA: TGTGCCAGCACCAAGGGGGACAGGGCTTCACCCCTCCACTTT
CDR3: CASTKGDRASPLHF
J: TRBJ1-6
V: TRBV27
D: TRBD1
size: .

DNA: TGCAGCGTTAGGCAAGGCACAGGCGGTTACAATGGCTACACCTTC
CDR3: CSVRQGTGGYNGYTF
J: TRBJ1-2
V: TRBV29-1
D: .
size: .

DNA: TGTGCCAGCAGCGTAGAACGGGGGCCCGATACGCAGTATTTT
CDR3: CASSVERGPDTQYF
J: TRBJ2-3
V: TRBV9
D: .
size: .

DNA: TGTGCCAGCAGCCCGGACTATCTAGCGCTCACAGATACGCAGTATTTT
CDR3: CASSPDYLALTDTQYF
J: TRBJ2-3
V: TRBV7-2
D: .
size: .

DNA: TGTGCCAGCAGTCGAGACCTAGCGGGGAGTGGCACCCAGTACTTC
CDR3: CASSRDLAGSGTQYF
J: TRBJ2-5
V: TRBV27
D: TRBD2
size: .

DNA: TGTGCCAGCAGCGCCCTTTTGGGGGGATATGGCTACACCTTC
CDR3: CASSALLGGYGYTF
J: TRBJ1-2
V: TRBV7-9
D: .
size: .

DNA: TGTGCCAGCAGTTTACGGGACAGGGTGGGGGAGACCCAGTACTTC
CDR3: CASSLRDRVGETQYF
J: TRBJ2-5
V: TRBV28
D: TRBD1
size: .

DNA: TGTGCCAGCAGCCCCGGGACCAATAATTCACCCCTCCACTTT
CDR3: CASSPGTNNSPLHF
J: TRBJ1-6
V: TRBV14
D: .
size: .

DNA: TGTGCCAGCAGCTTTGATGGGCCACCTTTCTCTGGAAACACCATATATTTT
CDR3: CASSFDGPPFSGNTIYF
J: TRBJ1-3
V: TRBV7-2
D: .
size: .

DNA: TGTGCCAGCAGCGCCAGGCCCTATTCCTACGAGCAGTACTTC
CDR3: CASSARPYSYEQYF
J: TRBJ2-7
V: TRBV7-2
D: .
size: .

DNA: TGTGCCTGGAGTGTACGGGGGCCTGAAAAACTGTTTTTT
CDR3: CAWSVRGPEKLFF
J: TRBJ1-4
V: TRBV30
D: .
size: once

DNA: TGTGCCAGCAGCCGGTCACGGTTCTTGTACGAGCAGTACTTC
CDR3: CASSRSRFLYEQYF
J: TRBJ2-7
V: TRBV6-5
D: .
size: .

DNA: TGTGCCAGCAGTTTTCCCCTTCGACCCCAGCATTTT
CDR3: CASSFPLRPQHF
J: TRBJ1-5
V: TRBV28
D: .
size: .

DNA: TGTGCCACCAGTGATCCCGGGACAGGGGGTGGAAACACCATATATTTT
CDR3: CATSDPGTGGGNTIYF
J: TRBJ1-3
V: TRBV24-1
D: TRBD1
size: .

DNA: TGTGCCAGCGGGGGACAGAACACTGAAGCTTTCTTT
CDR3: CASGGQNTEAFF
J: TRBJ1-1
V: TRBV7-2
D: .
size: .

DNA: TGTGCCACCTCAACCTGGGGGGGGCCTATGGATACGCAGTATTTT
CDR3: CATSTWGGPMDTQYF
J: TRBJ2-3
V: TRBV24-1
D: .
size: .

DNA: TGTGCCAGCATGGGGGGGGGCGACTATGGCTACACCTTC
CDR3: CASMGGGDYGYTF
J: TRBJ1-2
V: TRBV4-2
D: .
size: once

DNA: TGTGCCTGGAGAAGGGCAGGTTTGGCAGATACGCAGTATTTT
CDR3: CAWRRAGLADTQYF
J: TRBJ2-3
V: TRBV30
D: .
size: once

DNA: TGTGCCACCCCTCGGCGGGAGACCCAGTACTTC
CDR3: CATPRRETQYF
J: TRBJ2-5
V: TRBV19
D: .
size: .

DNA: TGTGCCAGCAGCTTAAACATGAATCAGCCCCAGCATTTT
CDR3: CASSLNMNQPQHF
J: TRBJ1-5
V: TRBV11-2
D: .
size: .

DNA: TGCGCCAGCAGCCAAGTCGCTACTATGACTTATGGCTACACCTTC
CDR3: CASSQVATMTYGYTF
J: TRBJ1-2
V: TRBV4-1
D: .
size: .

DNA: TGTGCTAGCAGCTCAGGCCACCCCAGCTCCTACGAGCAGTACTTC
CDR3: CASSSGHPSSYEQYF
J: TRBJ2-7
V: TRBV7-7
D: .
size: .

DNA: TGTGCCAGCAGTTTATACAGGGTAAATCAGCCCCAGCATTTT
CDR3: CASSLYRVNQPQHF
J: TRBJ1-5
V: TRBV6-2/TRBV6-3
D: .
size: .

DNA: TGTGCCAGCAGCCCTAGCGCCGGGACAGGTATCTATGGCTACACCTTC
CDR3: CASSPSAGTGIYGYTF
J: TRBJ1-2
V: TRBV6-2/TRBV6-3
D: TRBD1
size: .

DNA: TGTGCCAGCAGTTTCGCAACTAACACTGAAGCTTTCTTT
CDR3: CASSFATNTEAFF
J: TRBJ1-1
V: TRBV12-3/TRBV12-4
D: .
size: .

DNA: TGTGCCAGTAGTATTGATTCCGGGCGGAGCTACGAGCAGTACTTC
CDR3: CASSIDSGRSYEQYF
J: TRBJ2-7
V: TRBV19
D: .
size: .

DNA: TGTGCCAGCAGCCCGGACAGGGGGAATGAAAAACTGTTTTTT
CDR3: CASSPDRGNEKLFF
J: TRBJ1-4
V: TRBV7-2
D: TRBD1
size: once

DNA: TGTGCCAGCTCACCCGTACAGGGATCCTACAATGAGCAGTTCTTC
CDR3: CASSPVQGSYNEQFF
J: TRBJ2-1
V: TRBV18
D: .
size: .

DNA: TGCGCCAGCAGCCAAGATGGGGGCTCTGGAAACACCATATATTTT
CDR3: CASSQDGGSGNTIYF
J: TRBJ1-3
V: TRBV4-3
D: .
size: .

DNA: TGTGCCAGCAGCCTACTACTTGGGGATCAGCCCCAGCATTTT
CDR3: CASSLLLGDQPQHF
J: TRBJ1-5
V: TRBV5-8
D: .
size: .

DNA: TGTGCCAGCAGCTTGGTCAGGGGGTTTCACTACGAGCAGTACTTC
CDR3: CASSLVRGFHYEQYF
J: TRBJ2-7
V: TRBV5-8
D: TRBD1
size: .

DNA: TGTGCCAGCAGCCAAGGAGGGTATAGCAATCAGCCCCAGCATTTT
CDR3: CASSQGGYSNQPQHF
J: TRBJ1-5
V: TRBV3-1/TRBV3-2
D: .
size: .

DNA: TGCGCCAGCAGCCGCGGACTAGAAACCAACAATGAGCAGTTCTTC
CDR3: CASSRGLETNNEQFF
J: TRBJ2-1
V: TRBV10-1
D: TRBD2
size: .

DNA: TGTGCCGGCGCCTGGGCAGATACGCAGTATTTT
CDR3: CAGAWADTQYF
J: TRBJ2-3
V: TRBV6-5
D: .
size: .

DNA: TGTGCCAGCAGTAACTACAGGGGAAGGAGTAACTATGGCTACACCTTC
CDR3: CASSNYRGRSNYGYTF
J: TRBJ1-2
V: TRBV28
D: TRBD1
size: .

DNA: TGTGCCAGCAGCCCGACAGGGGGCGAGGCAGATACGCAGTATTTT
CDR3: CASSPTGGEADTQYF
J: TRBJ2-3
V: TRBV7-3
D: TRBD1
size: .

DNA: TGTGCCAGCAGCCCGAACCAAGAGACCCAGTACTTC
CDR3: CASSPNQETQYF
J: TRBJ2-5
V: TRBV7-9
D: .
size: .

DNA: TGTGCCAGCAGTGACTTATCCGGGGGCACTGAAGCTTTCTTT
CDR3: CASSDLSGGTEAFF
J: TRBJ1-1
V: TRBV3-1/TRBV3-2
D: .
size: .

DNA: TGTGCCAGCAGCGTTTCCCCTGATGTTGCTGCGGCAGATACGCAGTATTTT
CDR3: CASSVSPDVAAADTQYF
J: TRBJ2-3
V: TRBV9
D: .
size: .

DNA: TGTGCCAGCAGTCAATTGGCAGGCTACACTGAAGCTTTCTTT
CDR3: CASSQLAGYTEAFF
J: TRBJ1-1
V: TRBV14
D: .
size: .

DNA: TGCAGTGCTAGAGACCTAAGGCAGTTCTTC
CDR3: CSARDLRQFF
J: TRBJ2-1
V: TRBV20-1
D: .
size: .

DNA: TGTGCCAGCAGTGAAGAATCGGCGGGGGGCGGTGAGACCCAGTACTTC
CDR3: CASSEESAGGGETQYF
J: TRBJ2-5
V: TRBV6-1
D: TRBD2
size: .

DNA: TGTGCCAGCAGCCAACGGGCTTGGGTGGGTGAGCAGTACTTC
CDR3: CASSQRAWVGEQYF
J: TRBJ2-7
V: TRBV14
D: .
size: .